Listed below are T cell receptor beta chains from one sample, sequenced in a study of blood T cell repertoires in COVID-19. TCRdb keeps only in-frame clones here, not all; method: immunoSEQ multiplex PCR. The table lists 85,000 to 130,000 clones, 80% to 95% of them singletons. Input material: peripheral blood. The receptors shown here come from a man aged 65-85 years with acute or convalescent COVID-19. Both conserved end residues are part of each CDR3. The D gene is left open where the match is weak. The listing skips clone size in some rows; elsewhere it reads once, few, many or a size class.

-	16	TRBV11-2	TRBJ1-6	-	CASSLVSGRRNSPLHF	TGTGCCAGCAGCTTAGTGTCTGGGCGTCGGAATTCACCCCTCCACTTT
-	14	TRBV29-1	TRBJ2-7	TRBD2	CSVRLLAGSYEQYF	TGCAGCGTACGACTATTAGCGGGATCCTACGAGCAGTACTTC
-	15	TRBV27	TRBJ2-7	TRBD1	CASSLRGQGVSEQYF	TGTGCCAGCAGTTTAAGAGGACAGGGTGTGTCCGAGCAGTACTTC
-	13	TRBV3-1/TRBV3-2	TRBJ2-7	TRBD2	CASSQVGTREQYF	TGTGCCAGCAGCCAAGTAGGGACTAGAGAGCAGTACTTC
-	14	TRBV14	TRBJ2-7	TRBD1	CASSRTGSPYEQYF	TGTGCCAGCAGCCGGACAGGGAGTCCCTACGAGCAGTACTTC
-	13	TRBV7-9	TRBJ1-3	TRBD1	CASSSGQGYTIYF	TGTGCCAGCAGTTCTGGACAGGGGTACACCATATATTTT
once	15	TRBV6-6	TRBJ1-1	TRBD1	CASSPNDRADTEAFF	TGTGCCAGCAGTCCCAACGACAGGGCGGACACTGAAGCTTTCTTT
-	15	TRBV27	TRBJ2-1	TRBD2	CASSMTSGSYNEQFF	TGTGCCAGCAGCATGACTAGCGGCTCCTACAATGAGCAGTTCTTC
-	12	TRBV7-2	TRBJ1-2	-	CASSPGNYGYTF	TGTGCCAGCAGCCCAGGGAACTATGGCTACACCTTC
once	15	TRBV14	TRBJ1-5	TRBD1	CASSEGQGSNQPQHF	TGTGCCAGCAGCGAGGGACAGGGTAGCAATCAGCCCCAGCATTTT
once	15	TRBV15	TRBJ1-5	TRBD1	CATSRHRGLGQPQHF	TGTGCCACCAGCAGGCACAGGGGGCTAGGACAGCCCCAGCATTTT
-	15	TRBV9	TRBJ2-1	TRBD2	CASSASSGSYNEQFF	TGTGCCAGCAGCGCGTCTAGCGGTTCGTACAATGAGCAGTTCTTC
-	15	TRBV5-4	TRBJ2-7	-	CASSLATGWSGEQYF	TGTGCCAGCAGCTTGGCCACAGGGTGGTCGGGAGAGCAGTACTTC
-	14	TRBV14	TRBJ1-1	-	CASSLTYGNTEAFF	TGTGCCAGCAGCCTTACTTATGGGAACACTGAAGCTTTCTTT
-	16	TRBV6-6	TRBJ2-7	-	CASSYGWGFSPYEQYF	TGTGCCAGCAGTTACGGCTGGGGCTTTAGTCCCTACGAGCAGTACTTC
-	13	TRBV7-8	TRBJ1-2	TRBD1	CASSADRGYGYTF	TGTGCCAGCAGCGCCGACAGGGGATATGGCTACACCTTC
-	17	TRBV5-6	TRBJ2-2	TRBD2	CASSSLAGGSNTGELFF	TGTGCCAGCAGCAGTCTAGCGGGAGGGTCGAACACCGGGGAGCTGTTTTTT
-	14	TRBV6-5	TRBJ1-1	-	CASSLVQGYTEAFF	TGTGCCAGCAGTTTGGTCCAGGGATACACTGAAGCTTTCTTT
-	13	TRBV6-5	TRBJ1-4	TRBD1	CATRTGGGEKLFF	TGTGCCACCAGGACAGGGGGCGGTGAAAAACTGTTTTTT
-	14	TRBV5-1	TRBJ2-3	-	CASSLYSGGDTQYF	TGCGCCAGCAGCTTATATAGCGGTGGAGATACGCAGTATTTT
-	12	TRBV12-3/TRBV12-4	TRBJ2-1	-	CASSFGGNEQFF	TGTGCCAGCAGTTTTGGCGGCAATGAGCAGTTCTTC
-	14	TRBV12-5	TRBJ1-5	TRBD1	CASGLTGGTQPQHF	TGTGCTAGTGGTCTAACAGGGGGCACACAGCCCCAGCATTTT
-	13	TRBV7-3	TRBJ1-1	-	CASSFLRNTEAFF	TGTGCCAGCAGCTTTTTGCGTAACACTGAAGCTTTCTTT
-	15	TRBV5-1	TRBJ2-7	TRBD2	CASSLAGGGTYEQYF	TGCGCCAGCAGCTTGGCCGGGGGGGGGACCTACGAGCAGTACTTC
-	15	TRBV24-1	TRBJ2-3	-	CATSDRGRGTDTQYF	TGTGCCACCAGTGACCGGGGGAGGGGGACAGATACGCAGTATTTT
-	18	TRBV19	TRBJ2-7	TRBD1	CASSSRLGLTGGGYEQYF	TGTGCCAGTAGTTCCCGACTAGGATTGACAGGGGGCGGCTACGAGCAGTACTTC
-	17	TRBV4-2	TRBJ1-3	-	CASSPATGLSIGNTIYF	TGTGCCAGCAGCCCGGCGACAGGTTTATCGATCGGAAACACCATATATTTT
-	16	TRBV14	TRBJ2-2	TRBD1	CASSLRQGSNTGELFF	TGTGCCAGCAGCCTAAGACAGGGGTCGAACACCGGGGAGCTGTTTTTT
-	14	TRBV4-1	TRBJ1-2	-	CASSTRDRLYGYTF	TGCGCCAGCAGTACCCGAGACAGGCTTTATGGCTACACCTTC
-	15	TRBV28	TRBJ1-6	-	CASRTGSAANSPLHF	TGTGCCAGCAGAACAGGGTCGGCAGCGAATTCACCCCTCCACTTT
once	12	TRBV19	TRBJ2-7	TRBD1	CASSPNRGEQYF	TGTGCCAGTAGCCCAAACAGGGGTGAGCAGTACTTC
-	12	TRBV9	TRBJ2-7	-	CASSKGGYEQYF	TGTGCCAGCAGTAAAGGGGGATACGAGCAGTACTTC
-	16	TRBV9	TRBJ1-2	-	CASSVARGVGLYGYTF	TGTGCCAGCAGCGTAGCCCGGGGAGTGGGATTATATGGCTACACCTTC
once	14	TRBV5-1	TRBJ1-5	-	CASSSGTRSQPQHF	TGCGCCAGCAGCTCCGGGACTCGTAGTCAGCCCCAGCATTTT
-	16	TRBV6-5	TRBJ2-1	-	CASSYSWTRNYNEQFF	TGTGCCAGCAGTTACTCATGGACAAGGAATTACAATGAGCAGTTCTTC
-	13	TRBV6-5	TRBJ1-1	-	CASGSGMNTEAFF	TGTGCCAGCGGGAGTGGGATGAACACTGAAGCTTTCTTT
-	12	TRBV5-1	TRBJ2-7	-	CASMQGGEEQYF	TGCGCCAGCATGCAGGGGGGCGAAGAGCAGTACTTC
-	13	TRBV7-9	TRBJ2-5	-	CASTPGHMWTQYF	TGTGCCAGCACCCCGGGACATATGTGGACCCAGTACTTC
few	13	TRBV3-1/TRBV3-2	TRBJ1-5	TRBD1	CASSPGGNQPQHF	TGTGCCAGCAGCCCAGGGGGAAATCAGCCCCAGCATTTT
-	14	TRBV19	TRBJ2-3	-	CASTSLGGTDTQYF	TGTGCCAGTACCTCTCTAGGAGGCACAGATACGCAGTATTTT
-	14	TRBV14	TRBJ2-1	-	CASSPGGGGNEQFF	TGTGCCAGCAGCCCTGGCGGGGGCGGAAATGAGCAGTTCTTC
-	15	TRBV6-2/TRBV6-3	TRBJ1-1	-	CASSTRIQTNTEAFF	TGTGCCAGCAGTACCAGAATACAGACGAACACTGAAGCTTTCTTT
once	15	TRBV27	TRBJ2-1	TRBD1	CASKIGTGPKDEQFF	TGTGCCAGCAAAATAGGGACAGGGCCTAAGGATGAGCAGTTCTTC
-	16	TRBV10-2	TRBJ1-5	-	CASSESGQPGNQPQHF	TGCGCCAGCAGTGAGTCAGGACAGCCTGGCAATCAGCCCCAGCATTTT
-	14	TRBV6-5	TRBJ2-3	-	CASSYGTRTDTQYF	TGTGCCAGCAGTTATGGCACCCGCACAGATACGCAGTATTTT
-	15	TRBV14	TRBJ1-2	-	CASSQEGERHYGYTF	TGTGCCAGCAGCCAAGAGGGAGAGAGGCACTATGGCTACACCTTC